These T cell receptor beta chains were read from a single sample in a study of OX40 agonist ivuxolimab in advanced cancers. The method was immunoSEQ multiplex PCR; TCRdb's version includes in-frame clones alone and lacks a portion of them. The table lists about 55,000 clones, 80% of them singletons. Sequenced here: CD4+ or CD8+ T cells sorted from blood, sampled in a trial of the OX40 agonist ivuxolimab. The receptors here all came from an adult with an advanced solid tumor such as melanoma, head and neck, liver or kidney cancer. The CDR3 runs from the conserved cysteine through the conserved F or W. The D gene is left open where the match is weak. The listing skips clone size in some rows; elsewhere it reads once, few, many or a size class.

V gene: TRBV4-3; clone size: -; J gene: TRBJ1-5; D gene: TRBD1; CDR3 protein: CASSQEGQGGQPQHF; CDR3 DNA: TGCGCCAGCAGCCAAGAGGGACAGGGAGGTCAGCCCCAGCATTTT
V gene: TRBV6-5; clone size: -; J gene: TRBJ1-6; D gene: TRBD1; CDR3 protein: CASEGTGGSPLHF; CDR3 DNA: TGTGCCAGCGAAGGGACAGGGGGCTCACCCCTCCACTTT
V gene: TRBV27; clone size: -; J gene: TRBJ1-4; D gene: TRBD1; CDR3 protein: CASSPGQGPRLTNEKLFF; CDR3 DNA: TGTGCCAGCAGCCCTGGACAGGGACCACGTCTAACTAATGAAAAACTGTTTTTT
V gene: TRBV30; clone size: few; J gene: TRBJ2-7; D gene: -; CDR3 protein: CAWSVTVAYEQYF; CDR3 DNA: TGTGCCTGGAGTGTGACCGTTGCCTACGAGCAGTACTTC
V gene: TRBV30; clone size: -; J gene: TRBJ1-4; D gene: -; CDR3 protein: CAWRRGATNEKLFF; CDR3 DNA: TGTGCCTGGAGGCGGGGGGCGACTAATGAAAAACTGTTTTTT
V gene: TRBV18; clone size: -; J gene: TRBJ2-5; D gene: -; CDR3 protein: CASSLDRQETQYF; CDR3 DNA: TGTGCCAGCTCACTAGACAGGCAAGAGACCCAGTACTTC
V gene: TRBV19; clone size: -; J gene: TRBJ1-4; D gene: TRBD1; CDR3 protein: CASTRTGSSEKLFF; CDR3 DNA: TGTGCCAGTACCCGGACAGGTTCTTCGGAAAAACTGTTTTTT
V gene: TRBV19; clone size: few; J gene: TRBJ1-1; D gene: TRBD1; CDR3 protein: CASSLGQASTITEAFF; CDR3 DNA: TGTGCCAGTAGTCTCGGACAGGCCTCAACTATCACTGAAGCTTTCTTT
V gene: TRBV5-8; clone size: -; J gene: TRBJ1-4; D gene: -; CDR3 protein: CASSLGAGTNEKLFF; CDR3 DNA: TGTGCCAGCAGCTTGGGGGCGGGGACTAATGAAAAACTGTTTTTT
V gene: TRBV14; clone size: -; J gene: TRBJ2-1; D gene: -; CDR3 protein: CASSPRFPRYEQFF; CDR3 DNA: TGTGCCAGCAGCCCCCGTTTCCCGCGCTATGAGCAGTTCTTC
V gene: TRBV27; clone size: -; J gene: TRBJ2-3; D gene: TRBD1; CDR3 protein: CASTRTGRTDTQYF; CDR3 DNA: TGTGCCAGCACCCGGACAGGGAGAACAGATACGCAGTATTTT
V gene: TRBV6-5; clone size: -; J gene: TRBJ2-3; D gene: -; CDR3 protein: CASSYSYGGPDTQYF; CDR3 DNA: TGTGCCAGCAGTTACTCGTACGGGGGGCCAGATACGCAGTATTTT
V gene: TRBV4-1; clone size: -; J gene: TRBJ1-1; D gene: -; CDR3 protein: CASSLWRENTEAFF; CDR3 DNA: TGCGCCAGCAGCCTTTGGCGGGAGAACACTGAAGCTTTCTTT
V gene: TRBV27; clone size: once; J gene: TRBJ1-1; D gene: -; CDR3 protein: CASSLIGKGNTEAFF; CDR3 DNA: TGTGCCAGCAGTTTAATCGGGAAGGGGAACACTGAAGCTTTCTTT
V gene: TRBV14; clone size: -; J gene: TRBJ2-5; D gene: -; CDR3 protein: CASSSLRGKETQYF; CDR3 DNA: TGTGCCAGCAGCTCACTTAGGGGGAAAGAGACCCAGTACTTC
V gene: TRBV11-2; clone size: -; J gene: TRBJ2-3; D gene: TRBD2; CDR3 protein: CVSSPGTSGGTDTQYF; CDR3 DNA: TGTGTCAGCAGCCCGGGGACTAGCGGGGGTACAGATACGCAGTATTTT
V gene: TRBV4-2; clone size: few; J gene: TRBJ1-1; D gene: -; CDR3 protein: CASSQDPVNTEAFF; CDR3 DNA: TGTGCCAGCAGCCAAGATCCAGTGAACACTGAAGCTTTCTTT
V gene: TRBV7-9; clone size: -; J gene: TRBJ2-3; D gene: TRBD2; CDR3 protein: CASSLEPAGDMFSTDTQYF; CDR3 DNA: TGTGCCAGCAGCTTAGAACCAGCGGGGGATATGTTTAGCACAGATACGCAGTATTTT
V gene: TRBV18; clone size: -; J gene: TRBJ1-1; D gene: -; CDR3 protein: CASSPNTEAFF; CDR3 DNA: TGTGCCAGCTCACCAAACACTGAAGCTTTCTTT
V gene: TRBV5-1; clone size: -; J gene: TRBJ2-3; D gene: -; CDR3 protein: CASSLGPRFTDTQYF; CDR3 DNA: TGCGCCAGCAGCTTGGGGCCTAGGTTTACAGATACGCAGTATTTT
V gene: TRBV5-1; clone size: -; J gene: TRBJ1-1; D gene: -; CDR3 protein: CASSLGESTEAFF; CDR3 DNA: TGCGCCAGCAGCTTGGGTGAGAGCACTGAAGCTTTCTTT
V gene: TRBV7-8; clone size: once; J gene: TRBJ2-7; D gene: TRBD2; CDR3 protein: CASSRTGGGLGYEQYF; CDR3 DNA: TGTGCCAGCAGCCGAACGGGGGGAGGTTTGGGTTACGAGCAGTACTTC
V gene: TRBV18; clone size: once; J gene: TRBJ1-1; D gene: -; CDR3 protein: CASSPGSNTEAFF; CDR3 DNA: TGTGCCAGCTCACCCGGATCGAACACTGAAGCTTTCTTT
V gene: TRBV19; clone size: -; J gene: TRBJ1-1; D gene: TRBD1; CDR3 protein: CASSKGVGDRGRSFF; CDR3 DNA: TGTGCCAGTAGTAAAGGGGTGGGGGACAGGGGGAGAAGTTTCTTT
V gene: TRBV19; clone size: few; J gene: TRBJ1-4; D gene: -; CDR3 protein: CASTGTTSTNEKLFF; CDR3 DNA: TGTGCCAGTACTGGGACAACCTCAACTAATGAAAAACTGTTTTTT
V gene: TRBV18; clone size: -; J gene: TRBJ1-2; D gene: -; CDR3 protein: CASSPGDRNYGYTF; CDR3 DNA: TGTGCCAGCTCACCGGGAGACAGGAACTATGGCTACACCTTC
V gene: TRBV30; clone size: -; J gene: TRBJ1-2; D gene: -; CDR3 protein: CAWSGPRDTEKLGYTF; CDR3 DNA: TGTGCCTGGAGTGGACCCCGGGACACCGAGAAACTTGGCTACACCTTC
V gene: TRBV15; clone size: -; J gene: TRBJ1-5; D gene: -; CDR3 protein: CATSRGGEDQPQHF; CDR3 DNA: TGTGCCACCAGCAGAGGAGGGGAGGATCAGCCCCAGCATTTT
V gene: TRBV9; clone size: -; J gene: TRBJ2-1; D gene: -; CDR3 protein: CASSVVPGRYDEQFF; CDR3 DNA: TGTGCCAGCAGCGTAGTCCCCGGCAGGTACGATGAGCAGTTCTTC
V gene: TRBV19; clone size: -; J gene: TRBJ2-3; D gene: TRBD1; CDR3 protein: CASSVRQGRDTQYF; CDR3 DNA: TGTGCCAGTAGTGTACGACAGGGGCGAGATACGCAGTATTTT
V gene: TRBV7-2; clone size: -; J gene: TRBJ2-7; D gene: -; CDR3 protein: CASSLVARGSLREQYF; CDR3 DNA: TGTGCCAGCAGCTTAGTAGCGCGAGGGAGCCTGCGGGAGCAGTACTTC
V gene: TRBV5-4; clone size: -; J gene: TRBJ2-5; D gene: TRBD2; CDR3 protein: CASSLGGGQETQYF; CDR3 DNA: TGTGCCAGCAGCCTGGGGGGGGGTCAAGAGACCCAGTACTTC
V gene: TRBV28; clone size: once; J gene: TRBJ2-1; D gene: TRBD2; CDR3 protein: CATMGLAGLSYNEQFF; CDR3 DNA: TGTGCCACCATGGGACTAGCGGGGCTCTCCTACAATGAGCAGTTCTTC
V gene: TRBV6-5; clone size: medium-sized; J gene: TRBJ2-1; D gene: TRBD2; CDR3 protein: CASTPTSGGALFF; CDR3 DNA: TGTGCCAGCACCCCCACTAGCGGGGGGGCCCTGTTCTTC
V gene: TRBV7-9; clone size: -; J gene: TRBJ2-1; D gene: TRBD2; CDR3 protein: CASSLRTSGSSYNEQFF; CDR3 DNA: TGTGCCAGCAGCTTACGAACTAGCGGGAGTTCCTACAATGAGCAGTTCTTC
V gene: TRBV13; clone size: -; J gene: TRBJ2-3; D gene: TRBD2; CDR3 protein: CASSSGLAGGTDTQYF; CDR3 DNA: TGTGCCAGCAGCTCGGGACTAGCGGGGGGAACAGATACGCAGTATTTT
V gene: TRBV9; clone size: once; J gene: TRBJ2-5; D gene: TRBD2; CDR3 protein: CASSSLAAGGQETQYF; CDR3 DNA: TGTGCCAGCAGCTCCCTTGCAGCGGGGGGCCAAGAGACCCAGTACTTC
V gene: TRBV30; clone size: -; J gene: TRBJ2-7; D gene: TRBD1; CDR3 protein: CAWSRQGISYEQYF; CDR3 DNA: TGTGCCTGGAGTAGACAGGGGATCTCCTACGAGCAGTACTTC
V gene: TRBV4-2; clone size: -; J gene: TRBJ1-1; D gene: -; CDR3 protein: CASSRPLGGQGNTEAFF; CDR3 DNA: TGTGCCAGCAGCCGTCCCTTAGGTGGGCAGGGGAACACTGAAGCTTTCTTT
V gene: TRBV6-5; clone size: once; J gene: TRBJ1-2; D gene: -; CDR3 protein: CASIEYQGPYGYTF; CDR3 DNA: TGTGCCAGCATTGAGTATCAGGGCCCGTATGGCTACACCTTC